This T cell receptor (beta chain) was captured by sequencing in a study of T cell therapy after organ transplantation. Study-wide background: Up to 6 doses were given at 2-week intervals. A median of 1.92 x 10^8 CMV-specific T cells was infused in 2 to 6 doses.

As for time point: 20-29 weeks after completion of therapy. Study outcomes and limitations: Nonresponders had marked pretherapy clonal expansions and little post-therapy change. In nonresponders, reduced coverage from low CD8+ yield may limit detected expansions.

Comment on this clone: Its antigen is currently unknown.

Assay used: immunoSEQ multiplex PCR; TCRdb lists only in-frame clones, some missing. The sample lists 20,000 to 25,000 clones, 84% seen once, with around a third in the top ten. This CDR3 spans 20 amino acids. Germline CDR1 is SGHNT and CDR2 is YENEEA. Trimming at V came to 5 bases and at J to 5 bases, leaving 15 bases not matched to a gene. The origin of this receptor is a human patient who had received a solid organ transplant and had CMV disease. Part of the T cells may come from the graft donor. The chain uses TRBV11-3 and TRBJ2-1; the match to TRBD2 covers 16 bases. The specimen comprised CD8+ T cells from blood, sampled after autologous CMV-specific T cell therapy. The CDR3 bases are TGTGCCAGCAGCCCACGGAGTGGGACTAGCGGGAGGGCCTTGGACAATGAGCAGTTCTTC. Protein: CASSPRSGTSGRALDNEQFF.